These 10 T cell receptor beta chains share one sample of origin, sequenced in a study of T cells in Graves' hyperthyroidism and ophthalmopathy. The CDR3 regions of TCR beta were amplified from RNA transcripts. RT-PCR in the first round (using the HTBI primer set) targeted the TCR CDR3. TCRdb analysed the multiplex PCR reads with MiXCR anew, one entry per CDR3 protein. Of some 400,000 distinct CDR3 sequences detected, roughly 14% appear once; the ten largest clones hold 9.5% to 11%. Sequenced sample: blood. The source is a woman in her sixties or seventies with Graves' hyperthyroidism.

This sequence joins TRBV7-9 and TRBJ2-7; D may correspond to TRBD1 or TRBD2 (6 bases each). The CDR3 is made up of 14 amino acids. V lost 1 base and J 2 bases, leaving 9 bases between the germline ends. Per germline, CDR1 SEHNR and CDR2 FQNEAQ (reference sequence). This chain's CDR3 is CASSLGGAAYEQYF. The DNA for the CDR3 is TGTGCCAGCAGCTTAGGGGGGGCCGCCTACGAGCAGTACTTC.

V is TRBV19 and J is TRBJ2-5; 7 bases match TRBD2. This CDR3 is built from 15 residues. Trimming removed 4 bases from V and 5 bases from J; junction bases left unmatched: 10. Germline CDR1 and CDR2: LNHDA and SQIVND (reference sequence). The CDR3 spells CASSTGGGTRETQYF. As DNA, the CDR3 is TGTGCCAGTAGTACGGGGGGAGGGACCCGGGAGACCCAGTACTTC.

As to this clonotype: It may be a read error: a sequence one base away is much more abundant. The V gene is TRBV20-1, the J gene TRBJ2-7; 7 nucleotides line up with TRBD2. This CDR3 has 14 residues. Germline V gene data show CDR1 as DFQATT and CDR2 as SNEGSKA (reference sequence). The CDR3 coding sequence is TGCAGTGCTAGAGACGGCGGGGGAGCCTACGAGCAGTGCTTC. As protein: CSARDGGGAYEQCF.

The rearrangement links TRBV28 to TRBJ2-7; 10 nucleotides align to TRBD1. Trimming removed 4 bases from V and 6 bases from J; junction bases left unmatched: 15. CDR1 and CDR2 (germline): MDHEN, SYDVKM. The CDR3 contains 17 residues. CDR3 sequence reads: CASSSRSRDRGEGEQYF. The CDR3 DNA reads TGTGCCAGCAGTTCCAGATCCCGGGACAGGGGAGAAGGCGAGCAGTACTTC. Full variable domain (rest looked up from reference TRBV28 and TRBJ2-7): DVKVTQSSRYLVKRTGEKVFLECVQDMDHENMFWYRQDPGLGLRLIYFSYDVKMKEKGDIPEGYSVSREKKERFSLILESASTNQTSMYLCASSSRSRDRGEGEQYFGPGTRLTVT.

The J gene is TRBJ1-5, the V gene TRBV4-1, with unresolved D. The CDR3 has 17 amino acids. The germline V gene encodes CDR1 MGHRA and CDR2 YSYEKL. Trimming pared 5 bases from V and 2 bases from J, leaving 19 bases between. The CDR3 DNA is TGCGCCAGCAGCTCTACCGGGCTGGGGAAGGGCAATCAGCCCCAGCATTTT. Translation: CASSSTGLGKGNQPQHF.

This sequence joins TRBV12-3 or TRBV12-4 and TRBJ1-4; TRBD1 might be the D (5 bases). The CDR3 is 16 residues long. The V and J ends lost 5 bases and 0 bases respectively, with 13 bases between them. The CDR3 region has the DNA TGTGCCAGCAGTCCTCCGGACACTGCAACTAATGAAAAACTGTTTTTT. Translating gives CASSPPDTATNEKLFF.

The chain has TRBV9 and TRBJ2-1; possibly TRBD1 for D (6 bases). The ends were cut back, 1 base at V and 4 bases at J, with 18 bases in the middle. The CDR3 is 17 amino acids. In germline, CDR1 is SGDLS, CDR2 YYNGEE. The CDR3 spells CASSVNRNRAGYNEQFF. The CDR3 DNA reads as TGTGCCAGCAGCGTAAACCGAAACAGGGCTGGATACAATGAGCAGTTCTTC.

At least ten counts were recorded for this clonotype. V usage is TRBV18 and J usage is TRBJ1-2; D is unresolved. The germline gives CDR1 KGHSH, CDR2 LQKENI. CDR3 length: 15 residues. Between the trimmed V and J ends, which lost 3 bases and 1 base, there was a span of 12 bases. CDR3 DNA: TGTGCCAGCTCACCTGACATGACCTTTAACTATGGCTACACCTTC. The encoded protein is CASSPDMTFNYGYTF.

The genes are TRBV4-1 and TRBJ2-7; 8 bases are a match to TRBD1. Trimming removed 2 bases from V and 4 bases from J; junction bases left unmatched: 7. The CDR3 consists of 15 residues. From germline, CDR1 is MGHRA and CDR2 YSYEKL. In DNA, the CDR3 is TGCGCCAGCAGCCAAAACTCAGGGGGCCCATACGAGCAGTACTTC. Translating it yields CASSQNSGGPYEQYF.

V gene TRBV19 combines with J gene TRBJ2-7; tentative D call: TRBD1 (6 bases). This CDR3 spans 14 amino acids. The V end lost 3 bases, the J end lost 5 bases, and 14 bases lay between the germline ends. The germline CDR1 and CDR2 sequences are LNHDA and SQIVND (reference sequence). CDR3 coding DNA: TGTGCCAGTAGTATCGGGCAGGGGACCGACGAGCAGTACTTC. Translation: CASSIGQGTDEQYF.